The 11 T cell receptor beta chains presented below share a single source sample, sequenced in a study of graft-versus-host responses after intestinal transplantation. Assay: immunoSEQ multiplex PCR; the TCRdb copy retains only in-frame clones and omits some. The table has approximately 89,000 clones, around 90% seen once. No antigen has been assigned to these receptors. Sequenced material: unstimulated CD4+ T cells sorted from spleen or lymph node cells, taken before intestinal transplant. The receptors originated from a human donor who received an intestinal transplant.

V and J are TRBV6-4 and TRBJ2-7; no clear D gene. CDR1 is MRHNA and CDR2 is SNTAGT in the germline V gene. V gave up 4 bases and J gave up 5 bases, with 18 bases separating them. The CDR3 extends over 15 amino acids. This CDR3 is CASSVVTSPSNEQYF. The CDR3 DNA follows: TGTGCCAGCAGTGTGGTGACTTCCCCATCTAACGAGCAGTACTTC.

This clone was observed a single time. V usage is TRBV18 and J usage is TRBJ2-2; no reliable D call. The length of the CDR3 is 13 residues. V shed 2 bases and J shed 3 bases, with 4 bases lying between them. The germline gives CDR1 KGHSH, CDR2 LQKENI. CDR3 in amino acids: CASSPIYTGELFF. The CDR3 coding sequence is TGTGCCAGCTCACCAATATACACCGGGGAGCTGTTTTTT.

The CDR3 nucleotides read TGTGCCAGCAGTTATGGAGGGATGGGAGATACGCAGTATTTT. Translating it yields CASSYGGMGDTQYF. The chain joins TRBV27 to TRBJ2-3; weak D call: TRBD2 (6 bases). Trimming left V 4 bases short and J 5 bases short, with 13 bases between. Per germline, CDR1 MNHEY and CDR2 SMNVEV (reference sequence). The CDR3 runs to 14 residues.

V gene TRBV4-2 combines with J gene TRBJ2-1; 8 nucleotides align to TRBD1. The germline V gene has CDR1 LGHNA and CDR2 YNFKEQ. V lost 4 bases and J lost 5; bases outside the gene matches: 7. The CDR3 runs 15 residues. The CDR3 DNA is TGTGCCAGCAGCCTGGGACAGGTCCTGGACAATGAGCAGTTCTTC. It is translated as CASSLGQVLDNEQFF.

The V gene is TRBV7-2, the J gene TRBJ2-1; TRBD1 matches 7 bases. The CDR3 extends over 16 amino acids. The trim removed 0 bases at V and 2 bases at J, leaving 4 bases unmatched. Germline CDR1 and CDR2: SGHTA and FQGNSA. Here the CDR3 DNA reads TGTGCCAGCAGCTTAGCGACAGGGATCCCCTACAATGAGCAGTTCTTC. This encodes CASSLATGIPYNEQFF.

The CDR3 sequence is CASSYLGVGPYGYTF. CDR3 in DNA: TGTGCCAGCAGCTACCTCGGGGTTGGACCCTATGGCTACACCTTC. The chain joins TRBV7-2 to TRBJ1-2; D is unclear. Germline loops: CDR1 SGHTA, CDR2 FQGNSA. V gave up 4 bases and J gave up 4 bases, with 16 bases separating them. The CDR3 sequence is 15 residues long.

J is TRBJ2-5 and V is TRBV6-6, with a tentative D call TRBD1 (6 bases). The germline CDR1 and CDR2 sequences are MNHNY and SVGAGI (reference sequence). The CDR3 is made up of 13 amino acids. Trimming removed 6 bases at V and 5 bases at J, with 13 bases between. CDR3 sequence: CASRIGGRETQYF. CDR3 in DNA: TGTGCCAGCAGAATAGGGGGACGGGAGACCCAGTACTTC.

This clone has a single count. The J gene is TRBJ2-3, the V gene TRBV5-1; 7 bases are shared with TRBD1. The CDR3 extends over 12 amino acids. The germline V gene encodes CDR1 SGHRS and CDR2 YFSETQ. V lost 2 bases, J lost 7 bases, and 1 base stayed unmatched. CDR3 nucleotides: TGCGCCAGCAGCTTACAGGGGAATACGCAGTATTTT. It is translated as CASSLQGNTQYF.

This CDR3 reads CASRERAANNEQFF. CDR3 nucleotides: TGTGCCAGCAGGGAACGAGCGGCCAACAATGAGCAGTTCTTC. J is TRBJ2-1 and V is TRBV5-4; weak D call: TRBD2 (5 bases). CDR3 length: 14 residues. V was trimmed by 5 bases and J by 5 bases, leaving 14 bases between them. CDR1 and CDR2 from the germline V gene are SGHNT and YYREEE (reference sequence).

The V and J genes are TRBV5-6 and TRBJ2-3; maybe TRBD1 (6 bases). The CDR3 consists of 15 residues. Germline values: CDR1 SGHDT, CDR2 YYEEEE. The V and J ends lost 4 bases and 2 bases respectively, with 14 bases between them. The CDR3, as DNA: TGTGCCAGCAGCACAGACAGGCTACACACAGATACGCAGTATTTT. Translated: CASSTDRLHTDTQYF.

CDR3 in amino acids: CASSRDSLNSPLHF. CDR3 DNA: TGTGCCAGCAGCCGGGACAGTCTTAATTCACCCCTCCACTTT. The gene calls are TRBV11-2 and TRBJ1-6, with 7 bases fitting TRBD1. The CDR3 extends over 14 amino acids. J gave up 6 bases and V 5 bases, and 4 bases lay outside the gene matches. Germline V gene data show CDR1 as SGHAT and CDR2 as FQNNGV.